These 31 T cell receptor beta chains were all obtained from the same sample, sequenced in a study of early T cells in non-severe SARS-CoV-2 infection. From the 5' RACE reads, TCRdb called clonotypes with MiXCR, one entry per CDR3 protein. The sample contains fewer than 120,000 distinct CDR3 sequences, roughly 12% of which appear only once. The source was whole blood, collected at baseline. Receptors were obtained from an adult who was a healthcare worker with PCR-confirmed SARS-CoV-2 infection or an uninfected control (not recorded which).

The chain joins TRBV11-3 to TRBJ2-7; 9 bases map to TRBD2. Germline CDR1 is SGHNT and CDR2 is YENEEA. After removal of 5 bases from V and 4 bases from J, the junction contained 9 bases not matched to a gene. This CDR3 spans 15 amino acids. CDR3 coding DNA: TGTGCCAGCAGCCGGGGGGGGACTAGCAGTTACGAGCAGTACTTC. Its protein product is CASSRGGTSSYEQYF.

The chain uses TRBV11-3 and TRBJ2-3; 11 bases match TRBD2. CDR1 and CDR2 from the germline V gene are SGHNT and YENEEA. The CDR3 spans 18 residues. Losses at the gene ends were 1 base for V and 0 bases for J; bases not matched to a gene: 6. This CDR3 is CASSLGLAGPTSTDTQYF. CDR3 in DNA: TGTGCCAGCAGCTTAGGACTAGCGGGGCCGACTAGCACAGATACGCAGTATTTT.

CDR3: CSARDRRAGDNTEAFF. CDR3 nucleotides: TGCAGTGCTAGAGATCGCCGGGCCGGGGATAACACTGAAGCTTTCTTT. The V gene is TRBV20-1, the J gene TRBJ1-1, with no clear D. This CDR3 is built from 16 residues. The V end was cut by 0 bases, the J end by 2 bases, with 16 bases between. CDR1 and CDR2 (germline): DFQATT, SNEGSKA (reference sequence).

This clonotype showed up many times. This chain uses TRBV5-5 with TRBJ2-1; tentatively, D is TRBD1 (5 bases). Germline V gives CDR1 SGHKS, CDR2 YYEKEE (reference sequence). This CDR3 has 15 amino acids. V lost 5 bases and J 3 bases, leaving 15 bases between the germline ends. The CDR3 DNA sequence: TGTGCCAGCAGTTCCCCGACAGAATTCTACAATGAGCAGTTCTTC. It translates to CASSSPTEFYNEQFF.

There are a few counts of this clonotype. The CDR3 nucleotides read TGTGCCACCTTAGAAAGCACGAGCTCCTACAATGAGCAGTTCTTC. Protein: CATLESTSSYNEQFF. The V call is TRBV28, the J call TRBJ2-1; no definite D call. V lost 10 bases to trimming and J lost 0 bases, with 16 bases between them. The CDR3 length is 15 residues. Germline assignment: CDR1 MDHEN and CDR2 SYDVKM.

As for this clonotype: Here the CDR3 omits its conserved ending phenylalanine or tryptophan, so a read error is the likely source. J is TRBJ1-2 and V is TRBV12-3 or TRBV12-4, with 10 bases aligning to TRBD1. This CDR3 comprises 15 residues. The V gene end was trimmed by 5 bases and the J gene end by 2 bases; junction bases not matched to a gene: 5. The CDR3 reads CASSARDRGNYGYTL. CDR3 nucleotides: TGTGCCAGCAGTGCCCGGGACAGGGGAAACTATGGCTACACCCTC.

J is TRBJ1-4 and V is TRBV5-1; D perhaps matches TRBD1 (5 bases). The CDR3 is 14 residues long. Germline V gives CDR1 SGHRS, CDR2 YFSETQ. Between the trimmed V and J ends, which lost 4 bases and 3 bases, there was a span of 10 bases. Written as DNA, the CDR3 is TGCGCCAGCAGCACCGGACAAGCTAATGAAAAACTGTTTTTT. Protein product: CASSTGQANEKLFF.

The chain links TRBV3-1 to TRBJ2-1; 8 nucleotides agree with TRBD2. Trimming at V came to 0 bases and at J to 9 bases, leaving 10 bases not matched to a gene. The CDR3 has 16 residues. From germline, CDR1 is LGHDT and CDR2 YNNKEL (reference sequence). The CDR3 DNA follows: TGTGCCAGCAGCCAAGATTTGGCGGGGGGACTCGGTGAGCAGTTCTTC. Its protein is CASSQDLAGGLGEQFF.

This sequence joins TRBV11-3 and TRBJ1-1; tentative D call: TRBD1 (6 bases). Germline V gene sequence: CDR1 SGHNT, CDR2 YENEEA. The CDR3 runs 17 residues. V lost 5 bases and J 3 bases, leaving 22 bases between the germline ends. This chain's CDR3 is CASSQGTSTRGDTEAFF. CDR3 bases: TGTGCCAGCAGCCAGGGGACATCAACCCGGGGCGACACTGAAGCTTTCTTT.

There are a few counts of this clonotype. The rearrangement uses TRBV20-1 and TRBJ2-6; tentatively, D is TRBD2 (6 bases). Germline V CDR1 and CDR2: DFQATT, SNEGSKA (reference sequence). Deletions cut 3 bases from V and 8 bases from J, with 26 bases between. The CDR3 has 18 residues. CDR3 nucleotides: TGCAGTGCTAGGGTCGGGACTTCTAAACCTCTGGGGACCAACGTCCTGACTTTC. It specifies CSARVGTSKPLGTNVLTF.

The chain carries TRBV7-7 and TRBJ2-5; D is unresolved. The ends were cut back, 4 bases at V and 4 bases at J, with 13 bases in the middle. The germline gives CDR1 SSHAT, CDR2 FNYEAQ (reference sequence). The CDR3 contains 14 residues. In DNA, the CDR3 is TGTGCCAGCAGCTCCATGGCAGGTGGAGAGACCCAGTACTTC. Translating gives CASSSMAGGETQYF.

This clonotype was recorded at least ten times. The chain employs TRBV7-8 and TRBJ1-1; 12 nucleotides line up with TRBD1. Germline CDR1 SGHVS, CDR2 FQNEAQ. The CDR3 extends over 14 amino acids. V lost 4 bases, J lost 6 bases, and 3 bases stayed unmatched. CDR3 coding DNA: TGTGCCAGCAGCTCGGGACAGGGGGCCGCTGAAGCTTTCTTT. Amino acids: CASSSGQGAAEAFF. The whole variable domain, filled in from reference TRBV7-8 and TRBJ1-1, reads GAGVSQSPRYKVAKRGQDVALRCDPISGHVSLFWYQQALGQGPEFLTYFQNEAQLDKSGLPSDRFFAERPEGSVSTLKIQRTQQEDSAVYLCASSSGQGAAEAFFGQGTRLTVV.

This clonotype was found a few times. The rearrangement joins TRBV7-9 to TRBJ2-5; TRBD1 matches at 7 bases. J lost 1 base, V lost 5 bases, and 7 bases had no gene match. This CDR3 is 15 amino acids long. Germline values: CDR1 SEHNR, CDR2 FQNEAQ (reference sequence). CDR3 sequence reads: CASSPGQILQETQYF. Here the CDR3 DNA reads TGTGCCAGCAGCCCGGGACAGATACTCCAAGAGACCCAGTACTTC. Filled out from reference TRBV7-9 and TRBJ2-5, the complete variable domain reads DTGVSQNPRHKITKRGQNVTFRCDPISEHNRLYWYRQTLGQGPEFLTYFQNEAQLEKSRLLSDRFSAERPKGSFSTLEIQRTEQGDSAMYLCASSPGQILQETQYFGPGTRLLVL.

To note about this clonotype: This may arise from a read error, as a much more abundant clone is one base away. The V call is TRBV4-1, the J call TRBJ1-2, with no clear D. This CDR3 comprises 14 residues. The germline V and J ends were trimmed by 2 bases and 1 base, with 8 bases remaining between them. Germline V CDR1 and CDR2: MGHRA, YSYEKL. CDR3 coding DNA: TGCGCCAGCAGCCAAAACTCAGTTAACTATGGCTACACCTTC. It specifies CASSQNSVNYGYTF.

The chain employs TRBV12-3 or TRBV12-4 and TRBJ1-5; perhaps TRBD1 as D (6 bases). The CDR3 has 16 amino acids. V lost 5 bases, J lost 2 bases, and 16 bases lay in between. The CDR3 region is CASSPFRGGGNQPQHF. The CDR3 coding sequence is TGTGCCAGCAGTCCCTTCCGGGGGGGCGGCAATCAGCCCCAGCATTTT.

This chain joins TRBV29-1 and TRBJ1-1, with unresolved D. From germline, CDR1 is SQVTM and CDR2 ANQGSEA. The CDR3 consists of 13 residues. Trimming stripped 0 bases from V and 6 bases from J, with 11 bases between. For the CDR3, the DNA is TGCAGCGTTGAAGATGATAGGGCGCCTGAAGCTTTCTTT. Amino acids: CSVEDDRAPEAFF.

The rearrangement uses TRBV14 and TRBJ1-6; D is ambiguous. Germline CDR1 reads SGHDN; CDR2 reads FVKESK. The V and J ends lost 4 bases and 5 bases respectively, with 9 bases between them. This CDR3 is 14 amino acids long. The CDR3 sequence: CASSPGPDNSPLHF. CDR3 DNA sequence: TGTGCCAGCAGCCCCGGGCCGGATAATTCACCCCTCCACTTT.

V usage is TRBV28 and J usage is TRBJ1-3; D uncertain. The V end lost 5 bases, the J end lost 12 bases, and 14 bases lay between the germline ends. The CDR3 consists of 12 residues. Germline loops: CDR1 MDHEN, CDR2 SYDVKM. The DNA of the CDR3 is TGTGCCAGCAGTACGACGGGAAAGGACATATATTTT. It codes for CASSTTGKDIYF.

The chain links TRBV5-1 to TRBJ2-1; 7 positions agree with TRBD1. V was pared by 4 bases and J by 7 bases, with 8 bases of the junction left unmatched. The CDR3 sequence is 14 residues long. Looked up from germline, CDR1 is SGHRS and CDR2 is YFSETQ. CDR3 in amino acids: CASSQSTGSNEQFF. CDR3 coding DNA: TGCGCCAGCAGCCAATCGACAGGGAGTAATGAGCAGTTCTTC.

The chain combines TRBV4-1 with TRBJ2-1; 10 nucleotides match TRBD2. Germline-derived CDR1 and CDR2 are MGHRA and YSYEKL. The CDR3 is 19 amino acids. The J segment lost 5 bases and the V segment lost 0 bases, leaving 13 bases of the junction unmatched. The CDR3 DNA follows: TGCGCCAGCAGCCAAGATGGAGGCGCTAGCGGGGGACTAAACAATGAGCAGTTCTTC. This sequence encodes CASSQDGGASGGLNNEQFF.

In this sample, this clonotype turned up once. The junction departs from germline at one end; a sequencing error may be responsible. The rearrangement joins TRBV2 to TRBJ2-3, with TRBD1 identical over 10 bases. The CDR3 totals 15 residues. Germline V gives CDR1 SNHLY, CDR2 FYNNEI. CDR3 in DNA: TGTGCCAGCAGGCAACCGGGACAGGGGACAGATACGCAGTTTTTT. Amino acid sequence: CASRQPGQGTDTQFF.

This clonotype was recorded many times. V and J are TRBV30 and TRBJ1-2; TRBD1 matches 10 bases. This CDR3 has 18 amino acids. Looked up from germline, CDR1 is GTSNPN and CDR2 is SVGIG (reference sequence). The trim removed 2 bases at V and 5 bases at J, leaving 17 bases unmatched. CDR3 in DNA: TGTGCCTGGAGTCCACCACCGGCCGGGACAGGGGTAATTTATGGCTACACCTTC. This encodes CAWSPPPAGTGVIYGYTF.

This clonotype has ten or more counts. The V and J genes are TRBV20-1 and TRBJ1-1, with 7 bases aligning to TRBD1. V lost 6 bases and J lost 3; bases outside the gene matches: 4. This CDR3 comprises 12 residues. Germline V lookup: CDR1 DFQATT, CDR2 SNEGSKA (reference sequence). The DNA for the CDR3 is TGCAGTGCACCACAGGGGCACACTGAAGCTTTCTTT. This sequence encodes CSAPQGHTEAFF.

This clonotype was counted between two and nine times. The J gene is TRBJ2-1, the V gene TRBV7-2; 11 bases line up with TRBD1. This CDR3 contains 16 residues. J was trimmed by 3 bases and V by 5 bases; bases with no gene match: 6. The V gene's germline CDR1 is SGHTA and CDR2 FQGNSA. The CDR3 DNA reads TGTGCCAGCAGCCGAACCGGGACAGGGGGCTACAATGAGCAGTTCTTC. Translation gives CASSRTGTGGYNEQFF.

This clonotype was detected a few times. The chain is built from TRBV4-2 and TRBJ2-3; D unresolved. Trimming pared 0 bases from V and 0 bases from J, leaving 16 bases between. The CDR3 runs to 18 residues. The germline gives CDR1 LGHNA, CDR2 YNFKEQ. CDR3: CASSQEKIALTSTDTQYF. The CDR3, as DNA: TGTGCCAGCAGCCAAGAGAAGATCGCGTTAACTAGCACAGATACGCAGTATTTT.

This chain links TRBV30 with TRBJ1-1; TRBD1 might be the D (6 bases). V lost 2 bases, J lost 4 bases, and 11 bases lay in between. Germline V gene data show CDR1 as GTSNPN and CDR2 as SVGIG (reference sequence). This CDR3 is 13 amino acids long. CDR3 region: CAWSTTGSTEAFF. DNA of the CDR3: TGTGCCTGGAGTACAACAGGGAGCACTGAAGCTTTCTTT.

CDR3 bases: TGCAGTGCTAGGTCCCCCAGCGGGGGGCTTGCCTACGAGCAGTACTTC. It specifies CSARSPSGGLAYEQYF. The chain joins TRBV20-1 to TRBJ2-7, with TRBD2 identical over 9 bases. There are 16 residues in the CDR3. The V gene end was trimmed by 3 bases and the J gene end by 2 bases; junction bases not matched to a gene: 11. CDR1 and CDR2 from the germline V gene are DFQATT and SNEGSKA (reference sequence).

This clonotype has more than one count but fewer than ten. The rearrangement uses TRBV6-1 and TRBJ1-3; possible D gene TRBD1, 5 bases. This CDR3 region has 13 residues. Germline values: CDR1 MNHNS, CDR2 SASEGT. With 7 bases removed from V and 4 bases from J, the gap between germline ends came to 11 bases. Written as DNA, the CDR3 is TGTGCCAGCAAAGTTCCAGGGGGAAACACCATATATTTT. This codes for CASKVPGGNTIYF.

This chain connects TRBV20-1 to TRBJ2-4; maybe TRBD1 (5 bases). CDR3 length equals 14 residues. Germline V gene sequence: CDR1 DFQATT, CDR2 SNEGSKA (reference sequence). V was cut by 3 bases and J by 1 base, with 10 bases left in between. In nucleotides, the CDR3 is TGCAGTGCTAGTGGGCAGGGTGCCAAAAACATTCAGTACTTC. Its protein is CSASGQGAKNIQYF.

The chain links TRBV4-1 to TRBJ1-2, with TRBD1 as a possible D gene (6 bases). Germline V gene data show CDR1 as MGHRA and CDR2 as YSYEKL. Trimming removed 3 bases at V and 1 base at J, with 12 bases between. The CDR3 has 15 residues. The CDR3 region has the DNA TGCGCCAGCAGCCAGTTGAGGGGGGTTAACTATGGCTACACCTTC. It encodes CASSQLRGVNYGYTF.

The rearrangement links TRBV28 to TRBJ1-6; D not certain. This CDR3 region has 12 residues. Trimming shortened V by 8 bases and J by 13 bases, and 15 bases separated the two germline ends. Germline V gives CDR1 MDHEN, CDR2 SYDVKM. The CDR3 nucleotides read TGTGCCAGCGGCTACCGGGCGGAGCCCCTCCACTTT. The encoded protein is CASGYRAEPLHF.